This T cell receptor beta chain comes out of a study of T cell responses to AZD1222 COVID-19 vaccine. General study results and limits: The donors showed a predominance of white British ancestry and of females, with possible underestimation of clonal diversity. Baseline seropositivity characterized only six AZD1222 recipients. Unmutated variant regions reportedly attract nearly half of all spike-specific TCRs.

Here immunoSEQ multiplex PCR was the method, and the copy in TCRdb shows in-frame clones only, minus some. Of roughly 150,000 clones listed, around 87% are singletons. Remarks on this clone: Its antigen is currently unknown.

The TCR originated in an adult who received the AZD1222 COVID-19 vaccine. The sequenced sample was peripheral blood, obtained 28 days after the second AZD1222 dose.

The CDR3 coding sequence is TGTGCCAGCAGTTTAGCGGGTTGGAACACTGAAGCTTTCTTT. It translates to CASSLAGWNTEAFF. V and J are TRBV28 and TRBJ1-1; D uncertain. Trimming shortened V by 2 bases and J by 1 base, and 8 bases separated the two germline ends. The CDR3 contains 14 residues. Germline CDR1 and CDR2: MDHEN and SYDVKM.